Below, 9 T cell receptor beta chains from the same sample are listed, as sequenced in a study of control samples from healthy donors and cancer patients. TCRdb keeps only in-frame clones here, not all; method: immunoSEQ multiplex PCR. The sample lists 100,000 to 150,000 clones, 75% to 95% seen once, with more than 6.5% in the top ten. The sequenced sample consisted of blood. Source of these receptors: a man between 18 and 29 years old in good health.

This chain joins TRBV5-1 and TRBJ1-1; D gene ambiguous. Trimming stripped 0 bases from V and 4 bases from J, with 7 bases between. The CDR3 is 13 residues long. The germline V gene encodes CDR1 SGHRS and CDR2 YFSETQ. The DNA for the CDR3 is TGCGCCAGCAGCTTGGATTTGACCACTGAAGCTTTCTTT. Translation: CASSLDLTTEAFF.

Only one count was recorded for this clone. The J gene is TRBJ2-1, the V gene TRBV2, with 7 nucleotides matching TRBD1. Germline CDR1 SNHLY, CDR2 FYNNEI. The CDR3 is 13 amino acids. Germline trimming cut 7 bases from V and 8 bases from J; bases unmatched to any gene: 8. CDR3 sequence: CASNRQGWDEQFF. The CDR3 nucleotides read TGTGCCAGCAATAGACAGGGTTGGGATGAGCAGTTCTTC.

The rearrangement links TRBV6-1 to TRBJ2-3; D remains ambiguous. The germline gives CDR1 MNHNS, CDR2 SASEGT. The CDR3 sequence is 13 residues long. V lost 3 bases and J lost 0, with 4 bases in between. CDR3 region: CASSDPSTDTQYF. The DNA of the CDR3 is TGTGCCAGCAGTGATCCTAGCACAGATACGCAGTATTTT.

The CDR3 DNA sequence: TGTGCCAGCAGTCCCTATAGGGGGACAGGAGAGGTCTATGGCTACACCTTC. It is translated as CASSPYRGTGEVYGYTF. V and J are TRBV27 and TRBJ1-2, with TRBD1 matching over 8 bases. Germline CDR1 MNHEY, CDR2 SMNVEV (reference sequence). After removal of 5 bases from V and 4 bases from J, the junction contained 15 bases not matched to a gene. The CDR3 contains 17 residues.

This clone appeared a single time. The genes are TRBV27 and TRBJ1-2; a weak D match, TRBD1 (5 bases). V was cut by 5 bases and J by 7 bases, with 17 bases left in between. Per germline, CDR1 MNHEY and CDR2 SMNVEV (reference sequence). There are 14 residues in the CDR3. Here the CDR3 reads CASSPGLQARGYTF. DNA for the CDR3: TGTGCCAGCAGTCCGGGACTTCAAGCGCGTGGCTACACCTTC.

In DNA, the CDR3 is TGTGCCAGCAGCCCGGGGGATAGGGAGACCCAGTACTTC. This gives the protein CASSPGDRETQYF. The chain combines TRBV13 with TRBJ2-5; TRBD2 is a possible D gene (6 bases). Germline values: CDR1 PRHDT, CDR2 FYEKMQ (reference sequence). The CDR3 sequence is 13 residues long. Between the trimmed V and J ends, which lost 5 bases and 5 bases, there was a span of 12 bases.

The gene calls are TRBV30 and TRBJ1-6; D is possibly TRBD1 (5 bases). Deletions cut 0 bases from V and 10 bases from J, with 16 bases between. This CDR3 has 15 amino acids. Germline CDR1 and CDR2: GTSNPN and SVGIG (reference sequence). The CDR3 nucleotides are TGTGCCTGGAGTGTTTTTTCAGGGCCGGGCTCACCCCTCCACTTT. This translates into CAWSVFSGPGSPLHF. The full variable domain, completed using reference TRBV30 and TRBJ1-6, is SQTIHQWPATLVQPVGSPLSLECTVEGTSNPNLYWYRQAAGRGLQLLFYSVGIGQISSEVPQNLSASRPQDRQFILSSKKLLLSDSGFYLCAWSVFSGPGSPLHFGNGTRLTVT.

CDR3 in DNA: TGTGCCAGCAGCCCAACAGGAAACACTGAAGCTTTCTTT. This gives the protein CASSPTGNTEAFF. The chain is built from TRBV7-3 and TRBJ1-1; D may be TRBD1 (5 bases). CDR1 is SGHTA and CDR2 is FQGTGA in the germline V gene. V was trimmed by 5 bases and J by 2 bases, leaving 9 bases between them. The CDR3 totals 13 residues.

This clone occurred once. The chain recombines TRBV7-3 with TRBJ1-1, with 7 bases lining up with TRBD1. The CDR3 totals 14 residues. The ends lost 5 bases at V and 4 bases at J; junction bases unmatched: 7. Looked up from germline, CDR1 is SGHTA and CDR2 is FQGTGA. In nucleotides, the CDR3 is TGTGCCAGCAGCACGACAGGGCTAAGCACTGAAGCTTTCTTT. Protein: CASSTTGLSTEAFF. Full variable domain (missing parts from reference TRBV7-3 and TRBJ1-1): GAGVSQTPSNKVTEKGKYVELRCDPISGHTALYWYRQSLGQGPEFLIYFQGTGAADDSGLPNDRFFAVRPEGSVSTLKIQRTERGDSAVYLCASSTTGLSTEAFFGQGTRLTVV.